This T cell receptor (beta chain) was observed in a study of neurological immune-mediated disorders. V dropped 3 bases and J dropped 6; count of bases not matched to a gene: 8. Per germline, CDR1 LNHNV and CDR2 YYDKDF (reference sequence). CDR3 length: 15 amino acids. TCRdb analysed the 5' RACE reads with MiXCR anew, one entry per CDR3 protein. The top ten clones hold about 4% of a sample with about 66,000 distinct CDR3 sequences, roughly 3.2% of them seen once. The unsorted libraries originated from 2 million PBMCs that had been stored at -80 C. The chain recombines TRBV15 with TRBJ1-1; 9 nucleotides line up with TRBD1. The sequence was obtained from a man aged 35 to 55 with multiple sclerosis. What was sequenced was PBMCs. CDR3 loop: CATSRDHRGQAEAFF. The CDR3 DNA follows: TGTGCCACCAGCAGGGATCACAGGGGGCAGGCTGAAGCTTTCTTT.